Listed below are T cell receptor beta chains from one sample, sequenced in a study of OX40 agonist ivuxolimab in advanced cancers. Clones were sequenced by immunoSEQ multiplex PCR, and TCRdb holds only the in-frame ones, with some missing. This table holds about 82,000 clones, 85% to 90% found once. Here the sequenced sample was CD4+ or CD8+ T cells sorted from blood, taken in a trial of the OX40 agonist ivuxolimab. Receptors were obtained from an adult with an advanced solid tumor such as melanoma, head and neck, liver or kidney cancer. Both conserved end residues are part of each CDR3. The D gene is left open where the match is weak. Clone size is given for some rows only: seen once, a few or many times, or a class if the clone is expanded.

TRBV18	TRBJ2-2	15	TRBD1	.	TGTGCCAGCTCACAAGGACAGGCGGACACCGGGGAGCTGTTTTTT	CASSQGQADTGELFF
TRBV7-9	TRBJ2-5	13	.	.	TGTGCCAGCACGCGTAGTTTAGAAGAGACCCAGTACTTC	CASTRSLEETQYF
TRBV7-2	TRBJ2-1	13	.	.	TGTGCCAGCAGCTCTCAGGCCCGGACTGAGCAGTTCTTC	CASSSQARTEQFF
TRBV10-3	TRBJ2-5	14	TRBD1	.	TGTGCCATCAGTGTCGGGACAGGGGTAGAGACCCAGTACTTC	CAISVGTGVETQYF
TRBV19	TRBJ1-5	16	.	.	TGTGCCAGTAGTATTCGAAATAGGGGTTTCAATCAGCCCCAGCATTTT	CASSIRNRGFNQPQHF
TRBV30	TRBJ1-5	16	.	.	TGTGCCTGGAGTTTCCAGGAATCGGGGGGGTACCAGCCCCAGCATTTT	CAWSFQESGGYQPQHF
TRBV18	TRBJ1-1	14	.	.	TGTGCCAGCTCACCAGTCGGACAAGACACTGAAGCTTTCTTT	CASSPVGQDTEAFF
TRBV19	TRBJ1-5	16	TRBD1	.	TGTGCCAGTAGGAGCCTCCGGGACAGGTCGTTTCAGCCCCAGCATTTT	CASRSLRDRSFQPQHF
TRBV5-1	TRBJ2-1	15	.	.	TGCGCCAGCAGCTTAGAGGGTAGCTCCTACAATGAGCAGTTCTTC	CASSLEGSSYNEQFF
TRBV5-1	TRBJ2-3	17	TRBD2	.	TGCGCCAGCAGCACCGGACTAGCGGAGACCCGCACAGATACGCAGTATTTT	CASSTGLAETRTDTQYF
TRBV19	TRBJ2-3	15	.	once	TGTGCCAGTAGTATCAGGCAGGAAGGCACAGATACGCAGTATTTT	CASSIRQEGTDTQYF
TRBV7-9	TRBJ2-2	16	TRBD1	.	TGTGCCAGCAGCTTACGGGTCGGGACAGACACCGGGGAGCTGTTTTTT	CASSLRVGTDTGELFF
TRBV4-3	TRBJ2-1	14	TRBD2	.	TGCGCCAGCAGCCAGGGGACTAGCCGGAATGAGCAGTTCTTC	CASSQGTSRNEQFF
TRBV5-1	TRBJ2-1	16	TRBD1	.	TGCGCCAGCAGCACAGCCGGGACAGGGTCTTACAATGAGCAGTTCTTC	CASSTAGTGSYNEQFF
TRBV6-4	TRBJ2-5	15	TRBD2	.	TGTGCCAGCAGTCGACTAGCGGGAGGACAAGAGACCCAGTACTTC	CASSRLAGGQETQYF
TRBV15	TRBJ2-7	15	TRBD2	once	TGTGCCACCAGCAGAGATCGGGGGGGTTCGGTCGAGCAGTACTTC	CATSRDRGGSVEQYF
TRBV29-1	TRBJ1-1	11	.	.	TGCAGCGTTGAACAGAGACAGGAAGCTTTCTTT	CSVEQRQEAFF
TRBV7-8	TRBJ1-3	15	.	once	TGTGCCAGCAGTGCCCGTGGCTTTTCTGGAAACACCATATATTTT	CASSARGFSGNTIYF
TRBV4-3	TRBJ2-7	17	TRBD1	.	TGCGCCAGCAGCCAAGATCATCGTGGGACAGGGTCCTACGAGCAGTACTTC	CASSQDHRGTGSYEQYF
TRBV6-5	TRBJ2-7	15	TRBD1	once	TGTGCCAGCAGTTACCTTGGACAGGGCTCCTACGAGCAGTACTTC	CASSYLGQGSYEQYF
TRBV5-1	TRBJ1-6	14	TRBD1	few	TGCGCCAGCAGCACCGACAGGGAGAGATCACCCCTCCACTTT	CASSTDRERSPLHF
TRBV11-2	TRBJ1-3	17	.	.	TGTGCCAGCAGCTCCCTGCGGGGGGGTCTTTCTGGAAACACCATATATTTT	CASSSLRGGLSGNTIYF
TRBV6-6	TRBJ2-5	16	TRBD2	once	TGTGCCAGCAGTTACCCCCCCGGGAGGCGGGAAGAGACCCAGTACTTC	CASSYPPGRREETQYF
TRBV5-1	TRBJ2-1	16	.	.	TGCGCCAGCAGCTTGGATAATAGGGTTCATCATAATGAGCAGTTCTTC	CASSLDNRVHHNEQFF
TRBV28	TRBJ1-5	15	.	.	TGTGCCAGCAGTGGTGGGGGGAGTGGGGGTCAGCCCCAGCATTTT	CASSGGGSGGQPQHF
TRBV9	TRBJ2-5	14	TRBD1	.	TGTGCCAGCAGCGCGGTAACCGGGACAGGGGGACCCCACTTC	CASSAVTGTGGPHF
TRBV28	TRBJ2-1	13	.	.	TGTGCCAGCAACGAACCTTCCACAGGGCTCGCGTTCTTC	CASNEPSTGLAFF
TRBV4-1	TRBJ1-3	13	.	.	TGCGCTACCGGAGCGTTGGCTGGAAACACCATATATTTT	CATGALAGNTIYF
TRBV5-4	TRBJ2-5	15	.	.	TGTGCCAGCAGCCCGGCTTGGGGGCCCGGGGAGACCCAGTACTTC	CASSPAWGPGETQYF
TRBV5-1	TRBJ1-2	14	TRBD1	.	TGCGCCAGCAGCACGGGACAGGGGAACTATGGCTACACCTTC	CASSTGQGNYGYTF
TRBV7-9	TRBJ2-5	15	TRBD1	.	TGTGCCAGCAGCACGGAACAGGGGGCGAGGGAGACCCAGTACTTC	CASSTEQGARETQYF
TRBV11-3	TRBJ2-1	16	.	.	TGTGCCAGCAGCTTAAACCGAGGGGGAACCTACAATGAGCAGTTCTTC	CASSLNRGGTYNEQFF
TRBV7-8	TRBJ2-4	19	.	.	TGTGCCAGCAGCTTAAACGTCGGCAGCAGCTCACTAGCCAAAAACATTCAGTACTTC	CASSLNVGSSSLAKNIQYF
TRBV4-2	TRBJ2-1	16	.	.	TGTGCCAGCAGCCAAGATCCCCCCTCTCGATTAAATGAGCAGTTCTTC	CASSQDPPSRLNEQFF
TRBV29-1	TRBJ2-7	12	.	.	TGCAGCGTGGCTAGATGGGTCTACGAGCAGTACTTC	CSVARWVYEQYF
TRBV15	TRBJ2-7	17	TRBD2	.	TGTGCCACCAGCAGAGATATGGAGCGGGAGGGCCAATACGAGCAGTACTTC	CATSRDMEREGQYEQYF
TRBV9	TRBJ2-1	16	TRBD1	.	TGTGCCAGCAGCCTAAAGACAGGGACGACCTACAATGAGCAGTTCTTC	CASSLKTGTTYNEQFF
TRBV30	TRBJ2-3	14	.	.	TGTGCCTGGAGTGCGGGCAGGGAAGGAGATACGCAGTATTTT	CAWSAGREGDTQYF
TRBV6-6	TRBJ1-3	13	.	.	TGTGCCAGCAGTTTTAGCTCTGGAAACACCATATATTTT	CASSFSSGNTIYF
TRBV5-8	TRBJ2-5	16	TRBD1	.	TGTGCCAGCAGCGGGGGACAGGGTAATTACCAAGAGACCCAGTACTTC	CASSGGQGNYQETQYF
TRBV18	TRBJ1-6	15	TRBD1	.	TGTGCCAGCTCACGACAGGGGAAAGGTGATTCACCCCTCCACTTT	CASSRQGKGDSPLHF
TRBV27	TRBJ1-4	16	TRBD1	.	TGTGCCAGCAGTACCCGCCCGGGACAGGCTAATGAAAAACTGTTTTTT	CASSTRPGQANEKLFF
TRBV6-6	TRBJ1-1	13	.	.	TGTGCCAGCAGTTACGTTATGAACACTGAAGCTTTCTTT	CASSYVMNTEAFF
TRBV5-1	TRBJ2-1	15	.	.	TGCGCCAGCAGCTTGGAGGGCCAGCAGTACAATGAGCAGTTCTTC	CASSLEGQQYNEQFF
TRBV5-1	TRBJ1-1	15	TRBD1	.	TGCGCCAGCAGCCCGGGGACAGGGACGAACACTGAAGCTTTCTTT	CASSPGTGTNTEAFF
TRBV5-1	TRBJ2-1	15	.	.	TGCGCCAGCAGCCGATTACAAAGCTCCTACAATGAGCAGTTCTTC	CASSRLQSSYNEQFF
TRBV6-6	TRBJ1-2	12	.	few	TGTGCCAGCAGTCTCACTATTGATGGCTACACCTTC	CASSLTIDGYTF
TRBV7-2	TRBJ2-1	14	TRBD1	.	TGTGCCAGCAGGGGGACAGGGTTCTACAATGAGCAGTTCTTC	CASRGTGFYNEQFF
TRBV5-4	TRBJ2-1	15	.	.	TGTGCCAGCAGCTTGGGTTCGAGTAGTCGGGATGAGCAGTTCTTC	CASSLGSSSRDEQFF
TRBV27	TRBJ2-5	16	TRBD2	.	TGTGCCAGCAGGGGCGGCGGGGGGGCGGCTTTGGAGACCCAGTACTTC	CASRGGGGAALETQYF
TRBV5-1	TRBJ2-1	14	.	.	TGCGCCAGCAGCTTGGTGCAGGGGAGGAATGAGCAGTTCTTC	CASSLVQGRNEQFF
TRBV7-9	TRBJ2-5	16	TRBD1	.	TGTGCCAGCAGCTCCTCCCGAGCAGGGGGCCAAGAGACCCAGTACTTC	CASSSSRAGGQETQYF
TRBV7-2	TRBJ2-7	12	.	.	TGTGCCAGCAGCTTAAGGGGCTTGGAGCAGTACTTC	CASSLRGLEQYF
TRBV7-9	TRBJ2-5	17	TRBD2	once	TGTGCCAGCACCTCGTGGGTGCTGGCGGGAGGGCCGAAGACCCAGTACTTC	CASTSWVLAGGPKTQYF
TRBV7-2	TRBJ2-7	15	.	.	TGTGCCAGCAGCCCGGGGTGGCTCTCCTCCTACGAGCAGTACTTC	CASSPGWLSSYEQYF
TRBV7-2	TRBJ1-3	15	.	.	TGTGCCAGCAGCTCGCAGGGGTTTTCTGGAAACACCATATATTTT	CASSSQGFSGNTIYF
TRBV7-9	TRBJ1-4	15	.	.	TGTGCCAGCAGCTTAGGGCGGCAGCCAAATGAAAAACTGTTTTTT	CASSLGRQPNEKLFF
TRBV10-3	TRBJ1-1	14	.	.	TGTGCCATCGGGCAGAGGGAGGCGAACACTGAAGCTTTCTTT	CAIGQREANTEAFF
TRBV4-2	TRBJ2-7	16	TRBD2	.	TGTGCCAGCAGCCAAGAACTAGCGGGACCCCTCTACGAGCAGTACTTC	CASSQELAGPLYEQYF
TRBV7-9	TRBJ1-2	16	.	.	TGTGCCAGCAGCCGAAGAGTCAGGGAGAATAACTATGGCTACACCTTC	CASSRRVRENNYGYTF